The 20 T cell receptor beta chains listed next were all sequenced from one sample in a study of T cell repertoires in ileal Crohn's disease. Sequenced by immunoSEQ multiplex PCR; TCRdb stores in-frame clones only, minus some. The sample lists 25,000 to 30,000 clones, 80% to 85% occurring once. The sample was ileal tissue. Every receptor here comes from an adult with Crohn's disease.

The chain couples TRBV7-2 to TRBJ2-3, with 10 positions matching TRBD2. This CDR3 is built from 16 residues. J gave up 4 bases and V 5 bases, and 9 bases lay outside the gene matches. The germline gives CDR1 SGHTA, CDR2 FQGNSA. The CDR3 coding sequence is TGTGCCAGCAGCCACATTTCTAGCGGGGGAGCAGATACGCAGTATTTT. As protein: CASSHISSGGADTQYF.

The chain recombines TRBV6-5 with TRBJ2-2, with TRBD2 matching 7 bases. The CDR3 has 15 residues. Losses at the gene ends were 6 bases for V and 2 bases for J; bases not matched to a gene: 6. From germline, CDR1 is MNHEY and CDR2 SVGAGI. The CDR3 DNA follows: TGTGCCAGCAGGGCTCCGGGACTAAACACCGGGGAGCTGTTTTTT. Protein sequence: CASRAPGLNTGELFF.

The CDR3 nucleotides read TGTGCCAGCAGCTTGTCCCCAGCGGGGGCGGTCACAGATACGCAGTATTTT. It specifies CASSLSPAGAVTDTQYF. The rearrangement joins TRBV5-6 to TRBJ2-3, with 8 bases aligning to TRBD2. CDR1 SGHDT and CDR2 YYEEEE come from the germline V gene. J was trimmed by 2 bases and V by 1 base; bases with no gene match: 9. This CDR3 is built from 17 residues.

V is TRBV5-1 and J is TRBJ2-5; maybe TRBD1 (5 bases). The CDR3 has 15 residues. CDR1 is SGHRS and CDR2 is YFSETQ in the germline V gene. V lost 4 bases and J lost 0, with 13 bases in between. The CDR3 loop reads CASSPLGDYQETQYF. The CDR3 DNA is TGCGCCAGCAGCCCATTAGGGGATTACCAAGAGACCCAGTACTTC.

A word on this clone: In the same sample, other DNA sequences code for this CDR3. The chain couples TRBV6-1 to TRBJ2-5; the match to TRBD1 covers 10 bases. Unmatched junction bases numbered 3, after V lost 4 bases and J lost 7 bases. This CDR3 is built from 13 residues. Germline V gene sequence: CDR1 MNHNS, CDR2 SASEGT. In DNA form, the CDR3 reads TGTGCCAGCAGTGGACAGGGGGCCGGGACCCAGTACTTC. This sequence encodes CASSGQGAGTQYF.

This chain connects TRBV5-1 to TRBJ2-3, with 8 bases that match TRBD2. The CDR3 is 17 residues long. From germline, CDR1 is SGHRS and CDR2 YFSETQ. J lost 4 bases, V lost 2 bases, and 12 bases had no gene match. In DNA form, the CDR3 reads TGCGCCAGCAGCTTACAACCCGGGACTAGTCAACCAGATACGCAGTATTTT. This encodes CASSLQPGTSQPDTQYF.

This chain joins TRBV19 and TRBJ1-5, with a weak D call TRBD1 (6 bases). The length of the CDR3 is 12 residues. V lost 6 bases and J lost 5, with 8 bases in between. Germline CDR1 is LNHDA and CDR2 is SQIVND (reference sequence). This chain's CDR3 is CASRPGDQPQHF. DNA of the CDR3: TGTGCCAGTAGGCCAGGGGATCAGCCCCAGCATTTT.

This rearrangement joins TRBV7-6 to TRBJ1-1; TRBD1 might be the D (6 bases). From germline, CDR1 is SGHVS and CDR2 FNYEAQ. The CDR3 has 17 residues. V lost 6 bases to trimming and J lost 4 bases, with 24 bases between them. The CDR3 region is CASSLESSGVLSTEAFF. The CDR3 bases are TGTGCCAGCAGTCTAGAATCATCAGGGGTTCTGAGCACTGAAGCTTTCTTT.

This rearrangement joins TRBV6-5 to TRBJ2-7, with D perhaps TRBD2 (6 bases). CDR3 length: 13 amino acids. CDR1 MNHEY and CDR2 SVGAGI come from the germline V gene. V shed 2 bases and J shed 7 bases, with 12 bases lying between them. The CDR3 spells CASSYRRDWEQYF. As DNA, the CDR3 is TGTGCCAGCAGTTACCGCAGGGACTGGGAGCAGTACTTC.

The chain links TRBV11-2 to TRBJ2-2, with D perhaps matching TRBD2 (6 bases). The CDR3 covers 15 residues. Germline V gives CDR1 SGHAT, CDR2 FQNNGV. Trimming cost V 6 bases and J 4 bases, with 15 bases left between them. The chain's CDR3 is CASSKEGSSTGELFF. CDR3 DNA sequence: TGTGCCAGCAGTAAGGAGGGGTCGAGCACCGGGGAGCTGTTTTTT.

The rearrangement links TRBV7-9 to TRBJ1-1; tentatively, D is TRBD1 (6 bases). CDR1 and CDR2 from the germline V gene are SEHNR and FQNEAQ (reference sequence). V was pared by 1 base and J by 7 bases, with 13 bases between. This CDR3 has 14 amino acids. The CDR3 loop is CASSLGGHKVEAFF. The CDR3 region has the DNA TGTGCCAGCAGCTTAGGGGGACATAAAGTTGAAGCTTTCTTT.

The chain uses TRBV11-2 and TRBJ1-1, with D perhaps matching TRBD1 (6 bases). V was trimmed by 5 bases and J by 6 bases, leaving 10 bases between them. The CDR3 sequence is 12 residues long. Germline-derived CDR1 and CDR2 are SGHAT and FQNNGV. CDR3: CASSPDRPEAFF. For the CDR3, the DNA is TGTGCCAGCAGCCCTGACAGGCCTGAAGCTTTCTTT.

The chain links TRBV4-3 to TRBJ2-4, with TRBD1 matching over 9 bases. Trimming at V came to 3 bases and at J to 6 bases, leaving 9 bases not matched to a gene. CDR3 length equals 16 residues. The germline V gene encodes CDR1 LGHNA and CDR2 YSLEER. The CDR3 sequence: CASSQDRGGSGNIQYF. CDR3 DNA sequence: TGCGCCAGCAGCCAGGACAGGGGAGGTTCAGGAAACATTCAGTACTTC.

This chain links TRBV4-1 with TRBJ2-7; 7 bases align to TRBD1. The germline V gene encodes CDR1 MGHRA and CDR2 YSYEKL. J lost 5 bases, V lost 1 base, and 8 bases had no gene match. The CDR3 runs to 15 residues. The chain's CDR3 is CASSQAGQVGDEQYF. The CDR3 nucleotides read TGCGCCAGCAGCCAAGCCGGACAGGTTGGGGACGAGCAGTACTTC.

The V and J genes are TRBV5-4 and TRBJ1-2, with TRBD1 identical over 7 bases. J gave up 9 bases and V 4 bases, and 3 bases lay outside the gene matches. The germline V gene encodes CDR1 SGHNT and CDR2 YYREEE (reference sequence). The CDR3 spans 11 residues. The CDR3 loop is CASSKDRSYTF. In DNA, the CDR3 is TGTGCCAGCAGCAAGGACAGGAGCTACACCTTC.

The rearrangement uses TRBV29-1 and TRBJ2-2; 8 bases line up with TRBD1. The CDR3 extends over 15 amino acids. Trimming removed 4 bases from V and 6 bases from J; junction bases left unmatched: 10. Germline lookup yields CDR1 SQVTM and CDR2 ANQGSEA. Here the CDR3 DNA reads TGCAGCGTTGCCGATGGACAGGGTTGGGCCGGGGAGCTGTTTTTT. This sequence encodes CSVADGQGWAGELFF.

This clone was detected once. The J gene is TRBJ2-7, the V gene TRBV19; TRBD2 is a possible D gene (5 bases). This CDR3 is 12 amino acids long. V was pared by 6 bases and J by 7 bases, with 13 bases between. Germline CDR1 is LNHDA and CDR2 is SQIVND (reference sequence). The CDR3: CASRGRGGEQYF. The CDR3 DNA sequence: TGTGCCAGTAGGGGGAGAGGCGGGGAGCAGTACTTC.

This chain links TRBV6-5 with TRBJ1-2; 10 bases map to TRBD1. Germline V lookup: CDR1 MNHEY, CDR2 SVGAGI. The V and J ends lost 5 bases and 1 base, in that order; junction bases with no gene match: 4. The CDR3 extends over 15 amino acids. The CDR3 DNA reads TGTGCCAGCAGTAAGGGACAGGGGCTTAACTATGGCTACACCTTC. Translating gives CASSKGQGLNYGYTF.

A single count supports this clone. DNA for the CDR3: TGTGCCAGCAGTTACTCCATGGGGGCAGGGCGCGAGCAGTACTTC. Translation: CASSYSMGAGREQYF. The chain is built from TRBV6-5 and TRBJ2-7, with TRBD1 as a possible D gene (6 bases). Looked up from germline, CDR1 is MNHEY and CDR2 is SVGAGI. The CDR3 loop spans 15 amino acids. The V end lost 0 bases, the J end lost 6 bases, and 15 bases lay between the germline ends.

As for this clone: Distinct nucleotide sequences in the sample also encode this CDR3. The chain is built from TRBV6-1 and TRBJ1-5, with TRBD1 identical over 8 bases. Germline CDR1 is MNHNS and CDR2 is SASEGT. This CDR3 has 14 residues. Trimming at V came to 4 bases and at J to 4 bases, leaving 3 bases not matched to a gene. CDR3 coding DNA: TGTGCCAGCAGTGCCCGGACAGGGAATCAGCCCCAGCATTTT. It encodes CASSARTGNQPQHF.